This T cell receptor (beta chain) was profiled in a study of PD-L1 blockade in urothelial cancer. The protocol was immunoSEQ multiplex PCR, while the TCRdb copy is restricted to in-frame clones and leaves out a portion. This sample has approximately 24,000 clones; 75% to 90% occur once, and the top ten carry 25% to 40%. The germline V gene encodes CDR1 MNHEY and CDR2 SMNVEV (reference sequence). CDR3 length: 12 residues. The V end was cut by 7 bases, the J end by 3 bases, with 6 bases between. The clonotype was recovered from a man aged 55 to 70 with urothelial cancer. The starting material was PBMCs, obtained around atezolizumab (anti-PD-L1) treatment. The chain uses TRBV27 and TRBJ2-2; no clear D. The CDR3 DNA reads as TGTGCCAGCAATTCGTACACCGGGGAGCTGTTTTTT. Its protein is CASNSYTGELFF.